The subject of this entry is one TCR beta chain. What it recognizes is unknown. The record originates from a study of graft-versus-host responses after intestinal transplantation. Measured with immunoSEQ multiplex PCR; TCRdb has only the in-frame clones, and not every one. The table has some 110,000 clones, approximately 90% seen once; the top ten hold 0.2% to 0.25%. The V gene end was trimmed by 4 bases and the J gene end by 2 bases; junction bases not matched to a gene: 7. The V gene's germline CDR1 is MNHEY and CDR2 SVGAGI. The CDR3 runs 15 residues. Sequencing used unstimulated CD4+ T cells sorted from spleen or lymph node cells, obtained before transplant. The sequence derives from a human donor who was the organ donor for an intestinal transplant. This chain connects TRBV6-5 to TRBJ1-2; 7 bases line up with TRBD1. DNA of the CDR3: TGTGCCAGCAGTTCGGCAGGGGGGAAGAACTATGGCTACACCTTC. It translates to CASSSAGGKNYGYTF.